Sequencing of this T cell receptor (beta chain) was carried out in a study of T cells expressing NK-cell markers. Overall study context: Eight donors were sequenced, of whom seven were HCMV-seropositive, while the remaining one was HCMV-seronegative. General study results and limits: Dominance of the CD3+CD56-NKG2C+ fraction by these clonotypes also held in several donors.

A note on this clonotype: Its antigen is unknown.

The CDR3 is 11 residues long. Germline loops: CDR1 DFQATT, CDR2 SNEGSKA (reference sequence). TCRdb re-called the 5' RACE reads; every CDR3 protein appears as one record, without DNA. This sample's table reports about 550,000 distinct CDR3 sequences. Input material: blood T cells: a sorted CD56 or NKG2C T cell subset, CD4+ or CD8+ T cells, or bulk PBMC T cells (not recorded which). The receptor was isolated from a man aged 18 to 30 in good health. This sequence joins TRBV20-1 and TRBJ2-1; TCRdb picks TRBD1, but there is no DNA to check that call. The CDR3 sequence is CSAWDAPSPFF.